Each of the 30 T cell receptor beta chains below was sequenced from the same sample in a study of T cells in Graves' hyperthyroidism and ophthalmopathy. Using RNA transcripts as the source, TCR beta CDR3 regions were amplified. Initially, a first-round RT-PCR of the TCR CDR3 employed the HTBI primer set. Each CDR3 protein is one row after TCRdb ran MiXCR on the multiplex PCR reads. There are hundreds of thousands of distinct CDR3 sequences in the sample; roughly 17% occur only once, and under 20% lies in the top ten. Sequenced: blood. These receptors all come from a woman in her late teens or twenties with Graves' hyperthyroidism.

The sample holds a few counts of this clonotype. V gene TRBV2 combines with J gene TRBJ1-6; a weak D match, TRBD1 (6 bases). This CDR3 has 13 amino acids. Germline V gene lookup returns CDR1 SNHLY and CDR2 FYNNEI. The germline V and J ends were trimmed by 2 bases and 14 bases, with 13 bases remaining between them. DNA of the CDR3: TGTGCCAGCAGTGAAAACAGGGAGTCGGCCCTCCACTTT. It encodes CASSENRESALHF.

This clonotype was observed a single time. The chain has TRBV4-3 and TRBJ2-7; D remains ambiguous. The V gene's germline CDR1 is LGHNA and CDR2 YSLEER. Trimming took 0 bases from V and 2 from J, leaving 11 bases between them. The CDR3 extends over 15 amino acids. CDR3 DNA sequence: TGCGCCAGCAGCCAAGATTCACAGTTCGCCTACGAGCAGTACTTC. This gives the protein CASSQDSQFAYEQYF.

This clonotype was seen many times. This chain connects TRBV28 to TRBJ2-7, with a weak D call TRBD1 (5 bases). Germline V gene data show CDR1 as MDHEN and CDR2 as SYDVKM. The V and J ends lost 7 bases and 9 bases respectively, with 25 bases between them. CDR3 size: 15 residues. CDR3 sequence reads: CASNLNTYPGLGQYF. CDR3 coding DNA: TGTGCCAGCAACCTAAACACGTACCCAGGGTTGGGGCAGTACTTC.

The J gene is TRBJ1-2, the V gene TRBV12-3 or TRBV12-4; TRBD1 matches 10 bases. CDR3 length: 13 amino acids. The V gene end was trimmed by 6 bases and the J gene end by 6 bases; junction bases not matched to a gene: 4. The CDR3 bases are TGTGCCAGCAGCCGCGGACAGGGGGATGGCTACACCTTC. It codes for CASSRGQGDGYTF.

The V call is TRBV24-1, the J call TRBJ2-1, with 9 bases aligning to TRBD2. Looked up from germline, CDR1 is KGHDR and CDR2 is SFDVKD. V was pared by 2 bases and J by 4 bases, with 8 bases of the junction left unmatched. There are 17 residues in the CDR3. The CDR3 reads CATSDSRAGGIYNEQFF. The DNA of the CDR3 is TGTGCCACCAGTGATTCCAGGGCGGGGGGGATTTACAATGAGCAGTTCTTC.

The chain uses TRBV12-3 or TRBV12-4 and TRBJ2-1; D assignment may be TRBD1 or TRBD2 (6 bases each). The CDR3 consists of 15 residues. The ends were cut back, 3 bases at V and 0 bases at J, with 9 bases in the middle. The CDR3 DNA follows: TGTGCCAGCAGTTTTGGGGGGCACTCCTACAATGAGCAGTTCTTC. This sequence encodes CASSFGGHSYNEQFF.

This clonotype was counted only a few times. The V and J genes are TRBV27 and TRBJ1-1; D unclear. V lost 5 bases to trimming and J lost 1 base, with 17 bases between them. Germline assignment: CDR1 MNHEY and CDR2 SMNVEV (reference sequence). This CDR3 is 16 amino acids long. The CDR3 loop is CASSMTVRRRNTEAFF. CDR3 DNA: TGTGCCAGCAGTATGACGGTTCGGAGAAGGAACACTGAAGCTTTCTTT.

As DNA, the CDR3 is TGTGCCAGCTCACCCCCTCCCCTGGGGGCTCGAACTGAAGCTTTCTTT. It is translated as CASSPPPLGARTEAFF. The chain joins TRBV18 to TRBJ1-1; D might be TRBD1 (6 bases). The length of the CDR3 is 16 residues. CDR1 and CDR2 (germline): KGHSH, LQKENI. Trimming cost V 3 bases and J 5 bases, with 19 bases left between them.

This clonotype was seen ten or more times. For the CDR3, the DNA is TGTGCCAGCAGAGCGACAGTCCAAGAGACCCAGTACTTC. Its translation is CASRATVQETQYF. The chain has TRBV2 and TRBJ2-5, with TRBD1 as a possible D gene (5 bases). CDR1 is SNHLY, CDR2 FYNNEI, per germline. CDR3 length equals 13 residues. Between the trimmed V and J ends, which lost 6 bases and 1 base, there was a span of 9 bases.

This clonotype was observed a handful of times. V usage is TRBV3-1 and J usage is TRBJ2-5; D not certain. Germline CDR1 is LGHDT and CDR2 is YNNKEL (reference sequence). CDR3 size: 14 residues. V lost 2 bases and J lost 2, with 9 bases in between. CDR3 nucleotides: TGTGCCAGCAGCCAAAAGTCGCGGCAAGAGACCCAGTACTTC. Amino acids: CASSQKSRQETQYF.

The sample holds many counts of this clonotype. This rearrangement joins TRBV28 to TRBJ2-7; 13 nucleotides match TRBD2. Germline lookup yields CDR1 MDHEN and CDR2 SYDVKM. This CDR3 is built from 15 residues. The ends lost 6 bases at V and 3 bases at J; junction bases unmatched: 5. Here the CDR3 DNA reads TGTGCCAGCAGAAGGACTAGCGGGAGAATCTACGAGCAGTACTTC. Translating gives CASRRTSGRIYEQYF.

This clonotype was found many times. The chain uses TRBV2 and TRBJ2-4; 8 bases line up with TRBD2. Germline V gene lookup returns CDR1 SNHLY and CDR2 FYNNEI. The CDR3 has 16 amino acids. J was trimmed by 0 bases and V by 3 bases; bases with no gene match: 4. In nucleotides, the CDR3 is TGTGCCAGCAGTGAGATAGCGGGATTAGCCAAAAACATTCAGTACTTC. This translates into CASSEIAGLAKNIQYF.

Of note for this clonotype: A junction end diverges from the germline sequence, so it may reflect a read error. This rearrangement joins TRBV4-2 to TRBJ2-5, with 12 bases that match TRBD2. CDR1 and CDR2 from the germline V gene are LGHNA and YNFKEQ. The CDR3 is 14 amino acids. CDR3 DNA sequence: TGTGCCAGCAGTCCTACTAGCGGGGGGCGCGTAGGGAACTTC. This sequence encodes CASSPTSGGRVGNF.

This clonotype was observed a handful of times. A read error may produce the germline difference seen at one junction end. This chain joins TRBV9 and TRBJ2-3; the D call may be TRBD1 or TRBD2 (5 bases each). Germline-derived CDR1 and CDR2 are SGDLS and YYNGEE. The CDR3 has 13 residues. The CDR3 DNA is TGTGCCAGCAGTGTAGGCGAGGGGGATACGCAGTATTTT. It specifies CASSVGEGDTQYF. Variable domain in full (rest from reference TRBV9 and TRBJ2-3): DSGVTQTPKHLITATGQRVTLRCSPRSGDLSVYWYQQSLDQGLQFLIQYYNGEERAKGNILERFSAQQFPDLHSELNLSSLELGDSALYFCASSVGEGDTQYFGPGTRLTVL.

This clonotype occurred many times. CDR3 loop: CASSLSRAKNIQYF. The CDR3 region has the DNA TGTGCCAGCAGCTTATCTAGAGCCAAAAACATTCAGTACTTC. The chain uses TRBV7-2 and TRBJ2-4; D is undetermined. With 2 bases removed from V and 0 bases from J, the gap between germline ends came to 5 bases. Germline CDR1 is SGHTA and CDR2 is FQGNSA. CDR3 length equals 14 residues.

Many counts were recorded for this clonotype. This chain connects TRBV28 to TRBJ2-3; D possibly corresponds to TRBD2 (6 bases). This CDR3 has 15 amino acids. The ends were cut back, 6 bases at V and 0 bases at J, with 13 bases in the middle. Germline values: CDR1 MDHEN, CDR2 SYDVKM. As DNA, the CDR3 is TGTGCCAGCAGGCGGCTAGCGACTAGCACAGATACGCAGTATTTT. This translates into CASRRLATSTDTQYF.

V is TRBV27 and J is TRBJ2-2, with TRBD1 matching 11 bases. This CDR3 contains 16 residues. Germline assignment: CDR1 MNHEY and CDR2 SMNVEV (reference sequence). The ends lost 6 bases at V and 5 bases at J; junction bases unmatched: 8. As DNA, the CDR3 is TGTGCCAGCAGGCCCCCCGGGACAGGGGGAACCGGGGAGCTGTTTTTT. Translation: CASRPPGTGGTGELFF.

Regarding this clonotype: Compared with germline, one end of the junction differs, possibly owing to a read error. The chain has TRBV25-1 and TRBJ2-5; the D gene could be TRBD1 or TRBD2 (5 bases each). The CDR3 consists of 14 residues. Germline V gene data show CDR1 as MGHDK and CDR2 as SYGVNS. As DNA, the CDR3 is TGTGCCTGCAGTGATTACCCAGGGACCGGGACCCAGTACTTC. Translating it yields CACSDYPGTGTQYF.

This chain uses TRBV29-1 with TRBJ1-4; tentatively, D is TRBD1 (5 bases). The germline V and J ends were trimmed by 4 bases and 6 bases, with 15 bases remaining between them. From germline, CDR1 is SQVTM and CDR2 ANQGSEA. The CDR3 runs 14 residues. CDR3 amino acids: CSVAKDIGDEKLFF. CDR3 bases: TGCAGCGTTGCCAAGGACATCGGGGATGAAAAACTGTTTTTT.

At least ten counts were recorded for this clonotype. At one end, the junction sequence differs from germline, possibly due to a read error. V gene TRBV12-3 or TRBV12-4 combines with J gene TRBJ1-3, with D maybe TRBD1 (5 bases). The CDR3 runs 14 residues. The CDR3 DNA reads TGTGCCAGCAGCCCCAGGGATTTTGGAACCACCATATATTTT. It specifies CASSPRDFGTTIYF.

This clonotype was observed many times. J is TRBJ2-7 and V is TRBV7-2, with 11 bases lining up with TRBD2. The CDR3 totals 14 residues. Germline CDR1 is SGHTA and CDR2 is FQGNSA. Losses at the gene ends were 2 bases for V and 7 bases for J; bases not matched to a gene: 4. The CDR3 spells CASSLNSGRGEQYF. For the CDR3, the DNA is TGTGCCAGCAGCTTAAATAGCGGGAGGGGGGAGCAGTACTTC. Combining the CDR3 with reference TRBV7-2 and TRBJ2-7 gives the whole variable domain GAGVSQSPSNKVTEKGKDVELRCDPISGHTALYWYRQSLGQGLEFLIYFQGNSAPDKSGLPSDRFSAERTGGSVSTLTIQRTQQEDSAVYLCASSLNSGRGEQYFGPGTRLTVT.

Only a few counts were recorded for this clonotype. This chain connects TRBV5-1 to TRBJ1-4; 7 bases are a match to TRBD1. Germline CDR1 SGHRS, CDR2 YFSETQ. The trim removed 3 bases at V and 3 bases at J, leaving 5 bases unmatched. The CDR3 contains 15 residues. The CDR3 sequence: CASSWGDRPNEKLFF. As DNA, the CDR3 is TGCGCCAGCAGCTGGGGGGACAGACCTAATGAAAAACTGTTTTTT. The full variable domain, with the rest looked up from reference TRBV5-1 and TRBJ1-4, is KAGVTQTPRYLIKTRGQQVTLSCSPISGHRSVSWYQQTPGQGLQFLFEYFSETQRNKGNFPGRFSGRQFSNSRSEMNVSTLELGDSALYLCASSWGDRPNEKLFFGSGTQLSVL.

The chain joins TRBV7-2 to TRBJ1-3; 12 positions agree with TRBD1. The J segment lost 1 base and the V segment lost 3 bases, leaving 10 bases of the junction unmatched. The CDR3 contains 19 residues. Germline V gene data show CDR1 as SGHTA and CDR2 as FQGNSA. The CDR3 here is CASSFPGTGGAFSGNTIYF. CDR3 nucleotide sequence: TGTGCCAGCAGCTTCCCCGGGACAGGGGGCGCTTTTTCTGGAAACACCATATATTTT.

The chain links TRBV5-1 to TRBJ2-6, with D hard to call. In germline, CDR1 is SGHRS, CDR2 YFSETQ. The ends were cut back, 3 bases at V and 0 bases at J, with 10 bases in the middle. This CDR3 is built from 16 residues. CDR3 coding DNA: TGCGCCAGCAGCTCTCGGGTCGGCTCTGGGGCCAACGTCCTGACTTTC. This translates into CASSSRVGSGANVLTF.

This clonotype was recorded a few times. DNA of the CDR3: TGCAGCGCTATGCCTGCCGGCCGGATCGGGGGCCAGTACTTC. Translated, it gives CSAMPAGRIGGQYF. The chain is built from TRBV29-1 and TRBJ2-5, with D maybe TRBD2 (6 bases). Germline V gene sequence: CDR1 SQVTM, CDR2 ANQGSEA. This CDR3 has 14 residues. V was shortened by 7 bases and J by 10 bases, with 25 bases between the two germline ends.

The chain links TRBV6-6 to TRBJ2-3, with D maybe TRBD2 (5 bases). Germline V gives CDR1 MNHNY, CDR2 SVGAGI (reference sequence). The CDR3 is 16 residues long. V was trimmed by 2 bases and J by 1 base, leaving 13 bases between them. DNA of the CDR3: TGTGCCAGCAGTTACCGAACCTACGGGGGCACAGATACGCAGTATTTT. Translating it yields CASSYRTYGGTDTQYF.

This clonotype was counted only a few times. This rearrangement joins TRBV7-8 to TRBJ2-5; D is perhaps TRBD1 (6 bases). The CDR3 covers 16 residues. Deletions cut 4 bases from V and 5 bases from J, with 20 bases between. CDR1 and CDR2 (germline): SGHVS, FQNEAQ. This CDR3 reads CASSSRTQGTRETQYF. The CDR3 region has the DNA TGTGCCAGCAGCTCCCGTACCCAGGGGACGAGGGAGACCCAGTACTTC.

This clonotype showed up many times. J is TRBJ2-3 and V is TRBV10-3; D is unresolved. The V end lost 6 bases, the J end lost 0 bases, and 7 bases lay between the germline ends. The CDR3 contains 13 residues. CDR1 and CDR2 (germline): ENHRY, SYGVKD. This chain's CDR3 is CAIRTSSTDTQYF. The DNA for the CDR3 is TGTGCCATCAGGACTTCTAGCACAGATACGCAGTATTTT.

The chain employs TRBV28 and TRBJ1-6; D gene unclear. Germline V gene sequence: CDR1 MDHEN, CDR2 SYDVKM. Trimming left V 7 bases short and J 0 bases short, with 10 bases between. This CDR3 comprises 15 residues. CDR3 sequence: CASNRQSSYNSPLHF. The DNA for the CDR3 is TGTGCCAGCAATCGGCAGAGCTCCTATAATTCACCCCTCCACTTT.

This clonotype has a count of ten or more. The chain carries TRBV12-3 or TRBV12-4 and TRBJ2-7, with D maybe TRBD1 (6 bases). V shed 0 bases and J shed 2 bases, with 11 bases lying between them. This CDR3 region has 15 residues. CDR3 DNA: TGTGCCAGCAGTTTAGCTAACAGGGTCCCCTACGAGCAGTACTTC. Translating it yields CASSLANRVPYEQYF.